This T cell receptor beta chain was identified in a study of blood T cell repertoires in COVID-19. For the study at large: T cells, B-cell-depleted T cells, or PBMCs provided the cDNA or gDNA that served as material.

This CDR3 is 12 amino acids long. V was cut by 3 bases and J by 4 bases, with 6 bases left in between. The germline gives CDR1 MDHEN, CDR2 SYDVKM. Sequenced by immunoSEQ multiplex PCR; TCRdb stores in-frame clones only, minus some. The data contain 25,000 to 35,000 clones, just over 90% of them singletons. The origin of this receptor is a man in his fifties with active COVID-19. The sequencing input was peripheral blood. The chain combines TRBV28 with TRBJ1-2; no definite D call. Written as DNA, the CDR3 is TGTGCCAGCAGTTTTGGCAGCTATGGCTACACCTTC. The encoded protein is CASSFGSYGYTF.